The source of this T cell receptor beta chain is a study of blood T cell repertoires in COVID-19. Some clones are missing from TCRdb's copy, which holds only in-frame ones; the method was immunoSEQ multiplex PCR. The sample carries approximately 330,000 clones, roughly 90% recorded once. The germline CDR1 and CDR2 sequences are SGDLS and YYNGEE. With 4 bases clipped from V and 6 bases from J, the junction kept 14 bases outside the gene matches. The CDR3 sequence is 17 residues long. The genes are TRBV9 and TRBJ2-2; TRBD2 matches at 8 bases. This sequence originates from a woman aged 25 to 39 who had recovered from COVID-19. The specimen was PBMCs or T cells enriched from blood (not recorded which). The CDR3 nucleotides are TGTGCCAGCAGCAACCAACCGGGACTAGGTAACCCCGGGGAGCTGTTTTTT. Protein sequence: CASSNQPGLGNPGELFF. Using reference TRBV9 and TRBJ2-2 for the parts outside the CDR3, the full variable domain is DSGVTQTPKHLITATGQRVTLRCSPRSGDLSVYWYQQSLDQGLQFLIQYYNGEERAKGNILERFSAQQFPDLHSELNLSSLELGDSALYFCASSNQPGLGNPGELFFGEGSRLTVL.